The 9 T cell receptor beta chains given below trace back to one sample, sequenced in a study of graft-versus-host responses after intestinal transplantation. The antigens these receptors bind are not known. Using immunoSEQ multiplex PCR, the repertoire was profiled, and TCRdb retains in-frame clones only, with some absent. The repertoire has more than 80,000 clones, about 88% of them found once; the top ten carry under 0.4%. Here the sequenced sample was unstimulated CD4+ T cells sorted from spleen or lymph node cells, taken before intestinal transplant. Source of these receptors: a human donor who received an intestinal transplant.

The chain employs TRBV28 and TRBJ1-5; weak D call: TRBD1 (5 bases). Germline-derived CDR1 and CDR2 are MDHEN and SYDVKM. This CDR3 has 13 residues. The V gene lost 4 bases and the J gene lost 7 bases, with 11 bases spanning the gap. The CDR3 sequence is CASSSRQLQPQHF. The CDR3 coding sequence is TGTGCCAGCAGTTCCCGACAGCTCCAGCCCCAGCATTTT.

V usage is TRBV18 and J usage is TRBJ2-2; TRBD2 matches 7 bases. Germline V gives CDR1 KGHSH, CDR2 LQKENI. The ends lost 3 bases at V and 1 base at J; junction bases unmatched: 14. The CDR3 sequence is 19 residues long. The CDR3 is CASSPRRGAGRWNTGELFF. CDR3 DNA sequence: TGTGCCAGCTCACCCCGGAGGGGAGCGGGGCGATGGAACACCGGGGAGCTGTTTTTT.

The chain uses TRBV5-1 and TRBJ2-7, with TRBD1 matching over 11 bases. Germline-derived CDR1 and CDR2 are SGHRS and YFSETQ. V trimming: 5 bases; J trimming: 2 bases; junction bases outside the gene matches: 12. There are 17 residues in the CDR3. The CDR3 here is CASRQLSGTGGTYEQYF. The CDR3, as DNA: TGCGCCAGCAGACAATTATCCGGGACAGGGGGAACCTACGAGCAGTACTTC.

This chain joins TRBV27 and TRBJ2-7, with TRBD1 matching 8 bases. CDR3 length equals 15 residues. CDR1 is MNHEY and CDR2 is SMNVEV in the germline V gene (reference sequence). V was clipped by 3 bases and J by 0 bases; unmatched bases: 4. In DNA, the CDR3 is TGTGCCAGCAGTTTGAGACAGGGGCACTCCTACGAGCAGTACTTC. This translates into CASSLRQGHSYEQYF.

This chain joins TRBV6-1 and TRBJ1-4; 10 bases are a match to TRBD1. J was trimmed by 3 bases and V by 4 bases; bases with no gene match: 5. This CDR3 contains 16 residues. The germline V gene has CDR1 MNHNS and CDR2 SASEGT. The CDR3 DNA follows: TGTGCCAGCAGTGTGGGACAGGGGTATCCTAATGAAAAACTGTTTTTT. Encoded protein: CASSVGQGYPNEKLFF.

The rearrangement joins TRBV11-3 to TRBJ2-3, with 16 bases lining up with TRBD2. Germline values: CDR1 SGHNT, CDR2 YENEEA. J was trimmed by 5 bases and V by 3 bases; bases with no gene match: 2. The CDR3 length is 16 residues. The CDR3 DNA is TGTGCCAGCAGCTTGGGACTAGCGGGAGGGAGAGATACGCAGTATTTT. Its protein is CASSLGLAGGRDTQYF. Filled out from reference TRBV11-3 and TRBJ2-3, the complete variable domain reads EAGVVQSPRYKIIEKKQPVAFWCNPISGHNTLYWYLQNLGQGPELLIRYENEEAVDDSQLPKDRFSAERLKGVDSTLKIQPAELGDSAVYLCASSLGLAGGRDTQYFGPGTRLTVL.

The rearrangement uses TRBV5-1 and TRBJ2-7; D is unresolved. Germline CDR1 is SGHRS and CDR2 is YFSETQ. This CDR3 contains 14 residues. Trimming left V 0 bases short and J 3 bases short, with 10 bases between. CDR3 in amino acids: CASSLAEFLYEQYF. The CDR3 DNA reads TGCGCCAGCAGCTTGGCGGAGTTCCTCTACGAGCAGTACTTC.

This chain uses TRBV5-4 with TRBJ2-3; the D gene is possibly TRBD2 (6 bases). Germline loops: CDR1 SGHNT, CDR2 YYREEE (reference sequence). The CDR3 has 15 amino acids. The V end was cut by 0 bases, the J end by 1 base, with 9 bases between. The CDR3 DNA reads TGTGCCAGCAGCTTGGAGCGGGCCCGCACAGATACGCAGTATTTT. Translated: CASSLERARTDTQYF. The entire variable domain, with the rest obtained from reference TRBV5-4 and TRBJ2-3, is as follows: ETGVTQSPTHLIKTRGQQVTLRCSSQSGHNTVSWYQQALGQGPQFIFQYYREEENGRGNFPPRFSGLQFPNYSSELNVNALELDDSALYLCASSLERARTDTQYFGPGTRLTVL.

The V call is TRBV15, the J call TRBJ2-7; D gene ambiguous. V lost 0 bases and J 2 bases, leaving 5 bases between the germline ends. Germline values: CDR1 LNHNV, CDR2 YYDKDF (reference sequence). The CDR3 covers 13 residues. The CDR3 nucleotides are TGTGCCACCAGCAGAGAGATAGCCTACGAGCAGTACTTC. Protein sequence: CATSREIAYEQYF.